This T cell receptor (beta chain) came from a study of breast tumors, draining lymph nodes, adjacent tissues. Study-wide points: Compared with lymph nodes, tumors were less diverse; compared with nontumor tissue, more. Compared with basal-like, luminal-like tumors shared significantly more repertoire with nontumor tissue. Data fit most tumor T cells coming from lymph node, expanding in tumor. That most tumor T cells come from lymph nodes remained unproven.

This clonotype was seen at least ten times. The antigen remains undetermined. One entry per CDR3 protein results from TCRdb running MiXCR on the multiplex PCR reads. The profile shows 200,000 to 300,000 distinct CDR3 sequences, 30% to 35% of them singletons. The germline V gene has CDR1 MNHNS and CDR2 SASEGT. This CDR3 has 14 residues. V shed 5 bases, J shed 2 bases, and the junction held 5 bases outside the gene matches. Samples came from axillary lymph nodes draining the breast cancer. The TCR originated in a female donor with breast cancer. Some clones in this sample may be carry-over from other donors' samples. The sequencing sample was made of axillary lymph node tissue. The chain employs TRBV6-1 and TRBJ2-7; 8 bases map to TRBD1. DNA for the CDR3: TGTGCCAGCAGTAGCGACAGGGGTCCCTACGAGCAGTACTTC. Protein: CASSSDRGPYEQYF.